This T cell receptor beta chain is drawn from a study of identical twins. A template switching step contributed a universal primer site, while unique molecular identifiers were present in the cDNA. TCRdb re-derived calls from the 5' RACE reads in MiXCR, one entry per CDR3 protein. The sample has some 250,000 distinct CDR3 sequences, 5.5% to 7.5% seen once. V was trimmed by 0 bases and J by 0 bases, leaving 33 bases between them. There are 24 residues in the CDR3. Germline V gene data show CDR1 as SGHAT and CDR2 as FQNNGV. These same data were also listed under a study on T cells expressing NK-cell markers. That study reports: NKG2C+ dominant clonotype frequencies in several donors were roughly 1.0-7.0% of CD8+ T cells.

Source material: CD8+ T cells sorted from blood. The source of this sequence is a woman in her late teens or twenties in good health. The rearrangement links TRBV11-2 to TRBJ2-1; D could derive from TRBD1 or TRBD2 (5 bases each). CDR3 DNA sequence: TGTGCCAGCAGCTTAGACTATATAGTTCCGGAGGACAAAGGGATACTGAGCTCCTACAATGAGCAGTTCTTC. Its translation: CASSLDYIVPEDKGILSSYNEQFF.